The next 30 T cell receptor beta chains were all read from a single sample in a study of blood T cell repertoires in COVID-19. Repertoires were generated with immunoSEQ multiplex PCR, while TCRdb's copy carries only in-frame clones and drops some. The sample has about 160,000 clones, over 75% seen once; the top ten hold around 7%. The sequenced sample was PBMCs or T cells enriched from blood (not recorded which). The source is a woman aged 50 to 60 who had recovered from COVID-19.

The J gene is TRBJ1-2, the V gene TRBV7-8; TRBD1 is a possible D gene (5 bases). V gave up 3 bases and J gave up 4 bases, with 12 bases separating them. Per germline, CDR1 SGHVS and CDR2 FQNEAQ. There are 14 residues in the CDR3. CDR3 residues: CASSLPGGGYGYTF. The DNA for the CDR3 is TGTGCCAGCAGCTTGCCGGGGGGGGGCTATGGCTACACCTTC.

A few counts support this clone. V is TRBV6-5 and J is TRBJ1-2; D remains ambiguous. The CDR3 is 12 residues long. Germline V gives CDR1 MNHEY, CDR2 SVGAGI. Trimming pared 6 bases from V and 8 bases from J, leaving 13 bases between. The CDR3 bases are TGTGCCAGCAGCTCCCCTCTTGCGGGCTACACCTTC. This gives the protein CASSSPLAGYTF.

This clone appeared a single time. The chain employs TRBV6-2 or TRBV6-3 and TRBJ1-1; D is undetermined. With 6 bases removed from V and 2 bases from J, the gap between germline ends came to 13 bases. The CDR3 covers 14 residues. CDR1 MNHEY and CDR2 SVGEGT come from the germline V gene. The CDR3 reads CASSLQQLNTEAFF. Here the CDR3 DNA reads TGTGCCAGCAGCCTCCAACAGCTTAACACTGAAGCTTTCTTT.

The chain is built from TRBV4-3 and TRBJ2-2; the match to TRBD2 covers 7 bases. Germline CDR1 reads LGHNA; CDR2 reads YSLEER. V lost 6 bases to trimming and J lost 8 bases; unmatched junction nucleotides: 6. CDR3 length: 13 amino acids. CDR3 nucleotides: TGCGCCAGCAGGGCGGGGGTAACTGGGGAGCTGTTTTTT. It is translated as CASRAGVTGELFF.

The V call is TRBV6-5, the J call TRBJ1-2; 8 bases line up with TRBD1. The length of the CDR3 is 13 residues. Trimming at V came to 9 bases and at J to 9 bases, leaving 12 bases not matched to a gene. Germline lookup yields CDR1 MNHEY and CDR2 SVGAGI. Written as DNA, the CDR3 is TGTGCCAGTTGGGGGACAGGTGGTAGGAGCTACACCTTC. Amino acid sequence: CASWGTGGRSYTF.

This chain uses TRBV27 with TRBJ1-2, with 9 bases identical to TRBD1. CDR1 and CDR2 (germline): MNHEY, SMNVEV (reference sequence). The length of the CDR3 is 16 residues. V lost 5 bases and J lost 0; bases outside the gene matches: 7. The CDR3 coding sequence is TGTGCCAGCAGTACCCTACAGGGGGCAGCTAACTATGGCTACACCTTC. This sequence encodes CASSTLQGAANYGYTF.

The chain joins TRBV11-2 to TRBJ1-1; the match to TRBD1 covers 10 bases. CDR1 is SGHAT and CDR2 is FQNNGV in the germline V gene. This CDR3 has 15 amino acids. V was pared by 6 bases and J by 4 bases, with 8 bases of the junction left unmatched. The CDR3 coding sequence is TGTGCCAGCAGACCGCTAGGGACAGGGGCCACTGAAGCTTTCTTT. Translated, it gives CASRPLGTGATEAFF.

V gene TRBV2 combines with J gene TRBJ2-5; TRBD2 aligns across 13 bases. Trimming cost V 8 bases and J 1 base; bases outside gene matches: 4. Germline V gene sequence: CDR1 SNHLY, CDR2 FYNNEI. CDR3 length: 15 amino acids. CDR3 region: CASAGLAGPQETQYF. DNA for the CDR3: TGTGCCAGCGCGGGACTAGCGGGACCCCAAGAGACCCAGTACTTC.

This chain uses TRBV12-3 or TRBV12-4 with TRBJ2-7, with D possibly matching TRBD1 (5 bases). Trimming shortened V by 5 bases and J by 2 bases, and 10 bases separated the two germline ends. There are 13 residues in the CDR3. The CDR3 reads CASSPGAPYEQYF. CDR3 bases: TGTGCCAGCAGTCCTGGGGCCCCCTACGAGCAGTACTTC.

The chain joins TRBV19 to TRBJ2-7; D might be TRBD2 (6 bases). Germline V lookup: CDR1 LNHDA, CDR2 SQIVND (reference sequence). The CDR3 extends over 13 amino acids. Trimming removed 3 bases at V and 6 bases at J, with 12 bases between. The CDR3 DNA is TGTGCCAGTAGTATGACCGGACTACCCGAGCAGTACTTC. Amino acid sequence: CASSMTGLPEQYF.

The chain joins TRBV12-5 to TRBJ2-5; 8 bases are a match to TRBD1. CDR3 size: 14 residues. The V gene's germline CDR1 is LGHNT and CDR2 FRNRAP. J lost 4 bases, V lost 1 base, and 2 bases had no gene match. CDR3 amino acids: CASGLGTGLETQYF. The CDR3 DNA reads as TGTGCTAGTGGTTTGGGGACAGGGCTAGAGACCCAGTACTTC.

To note about this clone: One end of the junction does not line up with germline, which may come from a read error. CDR3 bases: TGCCCCTCCCGGGAACATACTGAAGCTTTCTTT. Encoded protein: CPSREHTEAFF. This chain links TRBV6-5 with TRBJ1-1, with no clear D. CDR1 and CDR2 from the germline V gene are MNHEY and SVGAGI. This CDR3 is 11 amino acids long.

The gene calls are TRBV6-5 and TRBJ2-1; tentatively, D is TRBD1 (8 bases). Trimming left V 10 bases short and J 5 bases short, with 21 bases between. Per the germline V gene, CDR1 is MNHEY and CDR2 is SVGAGI. The CDR3 consists of 15 residues. The CDR3: CATGVNRGGHNEQFF. DNA for the CDR3: TGTGCCACCGGGGTCAACAGGGGGGGACACAATGAGCAGTTCTTC.

The J gene is TRBJ1-1, the V gene TRBV12-3 or TRBV12-4; D is perhaps TRBD1 (5 bases). V dropped 8 bases and J dropped 1 base, with 11 bases sitting between them. This CDR3 comprises 13 residues. CDR3 in amino acids: CASALGGNTEAFF. CDR3 DNA: TGTGCCAGCGCCTTGGGGGGGAACACTGAAGCTTTCTTT.

The chain recombines TRBV12-3 or TRBV12-4 with TRBJ1-6; D remains unclear. There are 12 residues in the CDR3. Trimming shortened V by 4 bases and J by 8 bases, and 6 bases separated the two germline ends. CDR3 bases: TGTGCCAGCAGTTCCCAATATTCACCCCTCCACTTT. Translating it yields CASSSQYSPLHF.

This chain uses TRBV7-9 with TRBJ2-1; 10 positions match TRBD2. Germline-derived CDR1 and CDR2 are SEHNR and FQNEAQ (reference sequence). The CDR3 covers 17 residues. J gave up 4 bases and V 1 base, and 7 bases lay outside the gene matches. The CDR3 coding sequence is TGTGCCAGCAGCTTAGGGGGGCTAGCGGGAGAATACAATGAGCAGTTCTTC. Protein sequence: CASSLGGLAGEYNEQFF.

This chain links TRBV7-2 with TRBJ1-1; D remains unclear. The CDR3 is made up of 14 amino acids. Trimming took 3 bases from V and 2 from J, leaving 10 bases between them. CDR1 SGHTA and CDR2 FQGNSA come from the germline V gene. The CDR3 loop reads CASSFPGPNTEAFF. In DNA form, the CDR3 reads TGTGCCAGCAGCTTTCCTGGGCCCAACACTGAAGCTTTCTTT.

This rearrangement joins TRBV27 to TRBJ1-5; 9 bases line up with TRBD1. The CDR3 totals 14 residues. Trimming cost V 5 bases and J 5 bases; bases outside gene matches: 4. The germline CDR1 and CDR2 sequences are MNHEY and SMNVEV (reference sequence). This CDR3 is CASSADRGHQPQHF. The CDR3, as DNA: TGTGCCAGCAGTGCGGACAGGGGACATCAGCCCCAGCATTTT.

V usage is TRBV19 and J usage is TRBJ2-7; D is possibly TRBD1 (6 bases). CDR1 is LNHDA, CDR2 SQIVND, per germline (reference sequence). CDR3 length: 15 residues. Trimming cost V 5 bases and J 2 bases, with 16 bases left between them. The DNA for the CDR3 is TGTGCCAGTAGTTTCGGACAGTGGGGCCCCTACGAGCAGTACTTC. Amino acids: CASSFGQWGPYEQYF.

The V gene is TRBV6-1, the J gene TRBJ2-7, with 7 bases that match TRBD2. The J segment lost 5 bases and the V segment lost 2 bases, leaving 6 bases of the junction unmatched. Germline lookup yields CDR1 MNHNS and CDR2 SASEGT. CDR3 length: 14 residues. CDR3 in DNA: TGTGCCAGCAGTGAAAGGGTCGGGGGGAACGAGCAGTACTTC. This translates into CASSERVGGNEQYF.

The chain uses TRBV20-1 and TRBJ2-2, with D possibly being TRBD2 (6 bases). Germline CDR1 is DFQATT and CDR2 is SNEGSKA (reference sequence). The V and J ends lost 3 bases and 3 bases respectively, with 14 bases between them. The CDR3 extends over 15 amino acids. CDR3 amino acids: CSASAAGSDTGELFF. DNA for the CDR3: TGCAGTGCTAGTGCGGCGGGATCGGACACCGGGGAGCTGTTTTTT.

The chain employs TRBV6-5 and TRBJ1-5, with TRBD1 as a possible D gene (6 bases). This CDR3 is built from 14 residues. V dropped 10 bases and J dropped 2 bases, with 15 bases sitting between them. Germline V CDR1 and CDR2: MNHEY, SVGAGI. Written as DNA, the CDR3 is TGTGCCATATCTAGGGCAGGGGGCAATCAGCCCCAGCATTTT. This sequence encodes CAISRAGGNQPQHF.

The genes are TRBV9 and TRBJ2-7; D is possibly TRBD1 (5 bases). The CDR3 has 13 amino acids. Trimming took off 3 bases at V and 6 bases at J, with 13 bases between the two ends. Germline V gene data show CDR1 as SGDLS and CDR2 as YYNGEE. DNA of the CDR3: TGTGCCAGCAGCGAGCAGGGAAGGGGCGAGCAGTACTTC. Translated, it gives CASSEQGRGEQYF.

This rearrangement joins TRBV7-2 to TRBJ2-7, with 9 bases aligning to TRBD2. The CDR3 totals 15 residues. Unmatched junction bases numbered 9, after V lost 3 bases and J lost 6 bases. Germline V lookup: CDR1 SGHTA, CDR2 FQGNSA. CDR3 DNA sequence: TGTGCCAGCAGCTTTTTAGGTAGCGGGGGAAGCGAGCAGTACTTC. Translated, it gives CASSFLGSGGSEQYF.

On this clone itself: At one end, the junction sequence differs from germline, possibly due to a read error. The V gene is TRBV7-7, the J gene TRBJ2-7; 9 bases agree with TRBD1. The CDR3 runs to 13 residues. CDR1 and CDR2 (germline): SSHAT, FNYEAQ (reference sequence). The CDR3 loop is CASSPQGASEQYF. CDR3 nucleotides: TGTGCTAGCAGCCCACAGGGGGCTAGCGAGCAGTACTTC.

The chain carries TRBV6-2 or TRBV6-3 and TRBJ2-3; TRBD2 aligns across 10 bases. CDR3 length: 13 amino acids. The V and J ends lost 5 bases and 11 bases, in that order; junction bases with no gene match: 7. The germline V gene has CDR1 MNHEY and CDR2 SVGEGT. CDR3 protein: CASSASSSGGQYF. DNA for the CDR3: TGTGCCAGCAGTGCTAGTTCTAGCGGGGGGCAGTATTTT.

This rearrangement joins TRBV6-5 to TRBJ1-6; D is unresolved. Germline CDR1 MNHEY, CDR2 SVGAGI. This CDR3 is 15 amino acids long. V was shortened by 6 bases and J by 0 bases, with 9 bases between the two germline ends. Written as DNA, the CDR3 is TGTGCCAGCAGCCGACGGAGCTCCTATAATTCACCCCTCCACTTT. Encoded protein: CASSRRSSYNSPLHF.

The chain joins TRBV24-1 to TRBJ1-6; TRBD1 matches at 8 bases. The length of the CDR3 is 16 residues. J gave up 7 bases and V 2 bases, and 6 bases lay outside the gene matches. Germline values: CDR1 KGHDR, CDR2 SFDVKD. CDR3 DNA: TGTGCCACCAGTGATTCCCGACAGGGGAGAAATTCACCCCTCCACTTT. It yields the protein CATSDSRQGRNSPLHF.

The CDR3 sequence is CAWKGVSWGNTIYF. DNA of the CDR3: TGTGCCTGGAAAGGGGTATCGTGGGGAAACACCATATATTTT. This chain connects TRBV30 to TRBJ1-3; weak D call: TRBD1 (5 bases). This CDR3 comprises 14 residues. CDR1 and CDR2 (germline): GTSNPN, SVGIG (reference sequence). V shed 4 bases and J shed 4 bases, with 14 bases lying between them.

V and J are TRBV19 and TRBJ1-5; 8 bases are shared with TRBD1. V lost 6 bases to trimming and J lost 6 bases; unmatched junction nucleotides: 7. The V gene's germline CDR1 is LNHDA and CDR2 SQIVND (reference sequence). The CDR3 totals 14 residues. CDR3 DNA sequence: TGTGCCAGTAGCATCAGGGGGCCCAGTCAGCCCCAGCATTTT. Its translation: CASSIRGPSQPQHF.